One sample yielded the 29 T cell receptor beta chains listed below, sequenced in a study of shared clonotypes between healthy human individuals. TCRdb keeps only in-frame clones here, not all; method: immunoSEQ multiplex PCR. This table has just over 2,000,000 clones, approximately 95% appearing once. The material sequenced was naive CD4+ T cells sorted from blood. Sample subset: CD45RA+ positively selected. Receptors were obtained from a man aged 18 to 29 in good health.

On this clone itself: This CDR3 is also generated by other DNA sequences in the sample. CDR3 bases: TGTGCCAGCTCATTGACGGGGGGCGATCAGCCCCAGCATTTT. Translating gives CASSLTGGDQPQHF. The J gene is TRBJ1-5, the V gene TRBV18, with D possibly TRBD1 on 6 matching bases. The CDR3 spans 14 residues. Trimming took off 5 bases at V and 5 bases at J, with 13 bases between the two ends. Looked up from germline, CDR1 is KGHSH and CDR2 is LQKENI.

This chain links TRBV18 with TRBJ1-2, with 9 bases identical to TRBD1. The CDR3 runs to 14 residues. Germline trimming cut 10 bases from V and 4 bases from J; bases unmatched to any gene: 10. Germline assignment: CDR1 KGHSH and CDR2 LQKENI. The CDR3 coding sequence is TGTGCCACCGACCCGACAGGGGGGAGCTATGGCTACACCTTC. Translated, it gives CATDPTGGSYGYTF. Variable domain in full (rest from reference TRBV18 and TRBJ1-2): NAGVMQNPRHLVRRRGQEARLRCSPMKGHSHVYWYRQLPEEGLKFMVYLQKENIIDESGMPKERFSAEFPKEGPSILRIQQVVRGDSAAYFCATDPTGGSYGYTFGSGTRLTVV.

The gene calls are TRBV9 and TRBJ2-7; 12 nucleotides align to TRBD2. Germline V gene data show CDR1 as SGDLS and CDR2 as YYNGEE. The CDR3 is 16 amino acids. Trimming at V came to 3 bases and at J to 3 bases, leaving 7 bases not matched to a gene. The CDR3, as DNA: TGTGCCAGCAGCGCCACTTCGACTAGCGGGAGCTACGAGCAGTACTTC. This codes for CASSATSTSGSYEQYF.

This clone was detected ten times or more. The J gene is TRBJ2-1, the V gene TRBV10-3; 9 bases align to TRBD2. The CDR3 runs 16 residues. The germline V gene encodes CDR1 ENHRY and CDR2 SYGVKD. J lost 4 bases, V lost 5 bases, and 9 bases had no gene match. CDR3 in DNA: TGTGCCATCAGTATCGACGCTAGCGGGATATACAATGAGCAGTTCTTC. This codes for CAISIDASGIYNEQFF.

The gene calls are TRBV2 and TRBJ2-5; no clear D. In germline, CDR1 is SNHLY, CDR2 FYNNEI. Trimming stripped 6 bases from V and 4 bases from J, with 12 bases between. This CDR3 is 13 amino acids long. The CDR3 loop reads CASSGGLLETQYF. The CDR3 DNA is TGTGCCAGCAGCGGTGGGCTTTTAGAGACCCAGTACTTC.

The chain couples TRBV15 to TRBJ2-3; no clear D gene. Germline V gives CDR1 LNHNV, CDR2 YYDKDF (reference sequence). This CDR3 is 14 amino acids long. V was cut by 6 bases and J by 7 bases, with 17 bases left in between. The CDR3 is CATRLPGLANTQYF. The CDR3, as DNA: TGTGCCACCAGGCTTCCCGGGTTGGCAAATACGCAGTATTTT. Drawing the rest from reference TRBV15 and TRBJ2-3, the complete variable domain is DAMVIQNPRYQVTQFGKPVTLSCSQTLNHNVMYWYQQKSSQAPKLLFHYYDKDFNNEADTPDNFQSRRPNTSFCFLDIRSPGLGDTAMYLCATRLPGLANTQYFGPGTRLTVL.

The J gene is TRBJ1-2, the V gene TRBV28, with 8 bases lining up with TRBD1. Per germline, CDR1 MDHEN and CDR2 SYDVKM. V was clipped by 6 bases and J by 4 bases; unmatched bases: 10. This CDR3 is built from 15 residues. The CDR3 reads CASSLTGGSGYGYTF. The CDR3 DNA is TGTGCCAGCAGCCTAACAGGGGGGAGCGGCTATGGCTACACCTTC.

The chain couples TRBV6-5 to TRBJ1-1; D perhaps matches TRBD1 (6 bases). Per germline, CDR1 MNHEY and CDR2 SVGAGI. V gave up 7 bases and J gave up 11 bases, with 20 bases separating them. This CDR3 is 13 amino acids long. The CDR3 loop is CASTTPGHSVAFF. CDR3 DNA sequence: TGTGCCAGCACCACACCGGGACATTCTGTCGCTTTCTTT.

This clone was seen only once. The CDR3 DNA is TGTGCCAGCAGCTTCGCAGGGTCCCAAGAGACCCAGTACTTC. Its protein is CASSFAGSQETQYF. The chain uses TRBV5-6 and TRBJ2-5; tentatively, D is TRBD1 (5 bases). This CDR3 has 14 residues. V lost 2 bases and J 1 base, leaving 9 bases between the germline ends. Germline V lookup: CDR1 SGHDT, CDR2 YYEEEE.

V and J are TRBV7-3 and TRBJ2-1; possibly TRBD2 for D (5 bases). Germline V CDR1 and CDR2: SGHTA, FQGTGA. The V end lost 5 bases, the J end lost 9 bases, and 14 bases lay between the germline ends. CDR3 size: 13 residues. The CDR3 loop is CASSTDPRGEQFF. CDR3 in DNA: TGTGCCAGCAGCACAGACCCCCGGGGTGAGCAGTTCTTC.

The chain has TRBV6-1 and TRBJ2-2; TRBD2 matches at 10 bases. V was clipped by 3 bases and J by 6 bases; unmatched bases: 10. CDR1 is MNHNS and CDR2 is SASEGT in the germline V gene. The CDR3 has 17 residues. CDR3 protein: CASSDPLSGGRAGELFF. The DNA for the CDR3 is TGTGCCAGCAGTGACCCCCTTAGCGGGGGGCGGGCCGGGGAGCTGTTTTTT.

The chain uses TRBV30 and TRBJ2-7; D gene uncertain. Trimming removed 2 bases at V and 9 bases at J, with 14 bases between. The CDR3 is 12 amino acids. CDR1 and CDR2 from the germline V gene are GTSNPN and SVGIG (reference sequence). The CDR3 DNA reads TGTGCCTGGAGTCACACCCCCCGTTGGCAGTACTTC. It is translated as CAWSHTPRWQYF.

The V and J genes are TRBV28 and TRBJ2-7; D gene ambiguous. Trimming stripped 2 bases from V and 2 bases from J, with 10 bases between. This CDR3 has 14 amino acids. In germline, CDR1 is MDHEN, CDR2 SYDVKM. CDR3 in DNA: TGTGCCAGCAGTTTAAAGCGACACCCCTACGAGCAGTACTTC. Residues: CASSLKRHPYEQYF. The entire variable domain, with the rest obtained from reference TRBV28 and TRBJ2-7, is as follows: DVKVTQSSRYLVKRTGEKVFLECVQDMDHENMFWYRQDPGLGLRLIYFSYDVKMKEKGDIPEGYSVSREKKERFSLILESASTNQTSMYLCASSLKRHPYEQYFGPGTRLTVT.

This rearrangement joins TRBV6-1 to TRBJ1-4, with D possibly TRBD1 on 5 matching bases. Trimming left V 2 bases short and J 10 bases short, with 14 bases between. The CDR3 extends over 14 amino acids. The germline V gene has CDR1 MNHNS and CDR2 SASEGT. Here the CDR3 reads CASSEQGRDGKLFF. In DNA, the CDR3 is TGTGCCAGCAGTGAACAGGGCAGGGACGGAAAACTGTTTTTT.

This sequence joins TRBV15 and TRBJ2-3; D not resolved. With 5 bases removed from V and 2 bases from J, the gap between germline ends came to 11 bases. Germline CDR1 reads LNHNV; CDR2 reads YYDKDF (reference sequence). The CDR3 sequence is 14 residues long. The CDR3 here is CATSADLFTDTQYF. Here the CDR3 DNA reads TGTGCCACCAGCGCGGACCTTTTCACAGATACGCAGTATTTT.

The gene calls are TRBV6-6 and TRBJ1-5; D gene ambiguous. The V gene lost 7 bases and the J gene lost 9 bases, with 16 bases spanning the gap. The germline gives CDR1 MNHNY, CDR2 SVGAGI (reference sequence). This CDR3 has 13 amino acids. The CDR3 region is CASTFDALGPQHF. DNA for the CDR3: TGTGCCAGCACCTTTGACGCCCTAGGGCCCCAGCATTTT.

The chain uses TRBV25-1 and TRBJ1-2; D not certain. This CDR3 is 12 amino acids long. Germline V gives CDR1 MGHDK, CDR2 SYGVNS. Trimming took 4 bases from V and 7 from J, leaving 10 bases between them. In DNA, the CDR3 is TGTGCCAGCAGTGGGCAGGAGGGTGGCTACACCTTC. Its protein is CASSGQEGGYTF.

This chain joins TRBV9 and TRBJ2-5; maybe TRBD2 (6 bases). CDR3 size: 14 residues. Germline-derived CDR1 and CDR2 are SGDLS and YYNGEE. V was clipped by 1 base and J by 5 bases, with 12 bases between them. Here the CDR3 DNA reads TGTGCCAGCAGCGTATCCTGGGGGGATGAGACCCAGTACTTC. Amino acid sequence: CASSVSWGDETQYF.

This CDR3 reads CASSKDTGEVCGNTIYF. The DNA of the CDR3 is TGTGCCAGCAGCAAAGATACAGGGGAGGTCTGTGGAAACACCATATATTTT. The chain is built from TRBV21-1 and TRBJ1-3; the table's D call, TRBD1, has no DNA check behind it. TRBV21-1 is classified as a pseudogene. The CDR3 contains 17 residues.

The chain employs TRBV18 and TRBJ2-2; TRBD2 agrees at 10 bases. V gave up 3 bases and J gave up 4 bases; unmatched junction bases: 8. CDR1 and CDR2 (germline): KGHSH, LQKENI. The CDR3 has 17 residues. Here the CDR3 DNA reads TGTGCCAGCTCACCCGGTAGAACTAGCGGGATCACCGGGGAGCTGTTTTTT. Encoded protein: CASSPGRTSGITGELFF.

The gene calls are TRBV27 and TRBJ1-6; 10 bases are a match to TRBD1. This CDR3 has 19 residues. Germline CDR1 MNHEY, CDR2 SMNVEV (reference sequence). The J segment lost 10 bases and the V segment lost 0 bases, leaving 15 bases of the junction unmatched. The CDR3 DNA reads as TGTGCCAGCAGTTTATCACACCCCAAAACCGACAGGGGGCTCTCACCCCTCCACTTT. Translated: CASSLSHPKTDRGLSPLHF.

CDR3 amino acids: CASSLVGDPRYNEQFF. The CDR3 region has the DNA TGTGCCAGCAGCTTAGTCGGGGACCCCCGCTACAATGAGCAGTTCTTC. V usage is TRBV7-8 and J usage is TRBJ2-1, with D tentatively TRBD1 or TRBD2 (5 bases each). The V and J ends lost 1 base and 3 bases respectively, with 13 bases between them. The CDR3 spans 16 residues. CDR1 and CDR2 (germline): SGHVS, FQNEAQ.

The CDR3, as DNA: TGCGCCAGCAGCTTGGAGGGAGTAGGTACCTACGAGCAGTACTTC. Its translation is CASSLEGVGTYEQYF. J is TRBJ2-7 and V is TRBV5-1; weak D call: TRBD2 (5 bases). CDR1 is SGHRS and CDR2 is YFSETQ in the germline V gene. The CDR3 length is 15 residues. Trimming took 0 bases from V and 2 from J, leaving 12 bases between them.

The chain combines TRBV21-1 with TRBJ2-2; the listed D gene, TRBD1, was not tested against the DNA. TRBV21-1 is noted as a pseudogene. This CDR3 has 13 amino acids. For the CDR3, the DNA is TGTGCCAGCAGACAGGGACGGACCGGGGAGCTGTTTTTT. Its protein product is CASRQGRTGELFF.

Regarding this clone: The identical CDR3 is also encoded by other nucleotide sequences in the sample. The chain has TRBV2 and TRBJ2-2; a possible D gene is TRBD2 (6 bases). V was clipped by 4 bases and J by 0 bases, with 9 bases between them. The CDR3 extends over 15 amino acids. Germline V lookup: CDR1 SNHLY, CDR2 FYNNEI. The CDR3 loop reads CASSVEGANTGELFF. The CDR3 region has the DNA TGTGCCAGCAGTGTGGAGGGCGCGAACACCGGGGAGCTGTTTTTT.

The chain employs TRBV7-2 and TRBJ2-7, with D possibly matching TRBD2 (6 bases). Germline CDR1 SGHTA, CDR2 FQGNSA. The V end was cut by 1 base, the J end by 6 bases, with 16 bases between. This CDR3 comprises 15 residues. Here the CDR3 DNA reads TGTGCCAGCAGCTTAGACGGGAGCAGGGCGAGCGAGCAGTACTTC. Protein: CASSLDGSRASEQYF.

This clone has only one observation. The V gene is TRBV19, the J gene TRBJ2-7; TRBD2 matches at 7 bases. Trimming took 7 bases from V and 5 from J; bases not matched to a gene: 11. Germline V gene data show CDR1 as LNHDA and CDR2 as SQIVND (reference sequence). The CDR3 extends over 14 amino acids. The CDR3 sequence is CASKSGTPIDEQYF. The CDR3 DNA is TGTGCCAGTAAAAGCGGGACGCCGATCGACGAGCAGTACTTC. Together with reference TRBV19 and TRBJ2-7, the CDR3 gives the full variable domain: DGGITQSPKYLFRKEGQNVTLSCEQNLNHDAMYWYRQDPGQGLRLIYYSQIVNDFQKGDIAEGYSVSREKKESFPLTVTSAQKNPTAFYLCASKSGTPIDEQYFGPGTRLTVT.

A single count supports this clone. The rearrangement joins TRBV9 to TRBJ2-5; D possibly corresponds to TRBD1 (6 bases). Germline assignment: CDR1 SGDLS and CDR2 YYNGEE. CDR3 length: 14 residues. The ends were cut back, 3 bases at V and 1 base at J, with 10 bases in the middle. The CDR3 coding sequence is TGTGCCAGCAGCGCGTTCAGGGGCCAAGAGACCCAGTACTTC. Amino acid sequence: CASSAFRGQETQYF.

Comments on this clone: Other DNA sequences in the same sample also yield this CDR3. J is TRBJ1-1 and V is TRBV6-6, with D maybe TRBD1 (6 bases). This CDR3 region has 13 residues. V gave up 6 bases and J gave up 1 base, with 9 bases separating them. Germline loops: CDR1 MNHNY, CDR2 SVGAGI (reference sequence). The CDR3 nucleotides read TGTGCCAGCAGCCTACAGGGGAACACTGAAGCTTTCTTT. This codes for CASSLQGNTEAFF.